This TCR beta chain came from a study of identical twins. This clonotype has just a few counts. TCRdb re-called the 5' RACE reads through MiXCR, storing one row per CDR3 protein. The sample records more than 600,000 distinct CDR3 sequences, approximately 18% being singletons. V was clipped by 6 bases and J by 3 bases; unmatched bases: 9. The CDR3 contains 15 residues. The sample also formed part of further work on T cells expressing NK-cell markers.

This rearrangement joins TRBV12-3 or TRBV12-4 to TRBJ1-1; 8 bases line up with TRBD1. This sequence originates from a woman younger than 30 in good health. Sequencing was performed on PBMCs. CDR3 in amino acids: CASRISGTGDTEAFF. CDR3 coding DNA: TGTGCCAGCAGGATCTCCGGGACAGGAGACACTGAAGCTTTCTTT.